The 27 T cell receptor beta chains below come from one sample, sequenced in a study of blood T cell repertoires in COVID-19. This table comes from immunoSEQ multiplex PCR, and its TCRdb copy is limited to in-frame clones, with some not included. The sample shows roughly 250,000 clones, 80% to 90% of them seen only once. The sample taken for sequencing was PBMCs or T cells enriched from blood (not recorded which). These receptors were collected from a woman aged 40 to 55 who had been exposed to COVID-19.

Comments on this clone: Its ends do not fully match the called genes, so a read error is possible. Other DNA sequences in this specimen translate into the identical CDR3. In DNA, the CDR3 is TGTGCCAGCAGCTTGGTCGGCGGAAGCAATCAGCCCCAGCATTTT. Protein product: CASSLVGGSNQPQHF. This chain uses TRBV5-1 with TRBJ1-5; D unresolved. CDR3 length: 15 residues. Germline lookup yields CDR1 SGHRS and CDR2 YFSETQ.

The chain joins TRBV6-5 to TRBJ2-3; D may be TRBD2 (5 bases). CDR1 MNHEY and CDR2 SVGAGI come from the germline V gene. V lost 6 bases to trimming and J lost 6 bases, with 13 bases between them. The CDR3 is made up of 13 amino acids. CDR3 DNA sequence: TGTGCCAGCAGACTAGAGTTAGGGGATACGCAGTATTTT. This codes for CASRLELGDTQYF.

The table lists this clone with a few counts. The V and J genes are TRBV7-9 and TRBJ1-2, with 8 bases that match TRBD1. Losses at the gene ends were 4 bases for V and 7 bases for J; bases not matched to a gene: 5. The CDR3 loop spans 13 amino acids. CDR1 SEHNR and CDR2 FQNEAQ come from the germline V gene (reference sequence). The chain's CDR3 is CASSSGQALGYTF. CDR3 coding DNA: TGTGCCAGCAGCTCGGGACAGGCCCTTGGCTACACCTTC.

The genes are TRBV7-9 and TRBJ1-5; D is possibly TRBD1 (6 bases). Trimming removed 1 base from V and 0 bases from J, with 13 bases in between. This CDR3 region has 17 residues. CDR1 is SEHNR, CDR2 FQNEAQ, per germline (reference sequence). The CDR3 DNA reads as TGTGCCAGCAGCTTAGTTCAGGGGCCCTATAGCAATCAGCCCCAGCATTTT. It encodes CASSLVQGPYSNQPQHF.

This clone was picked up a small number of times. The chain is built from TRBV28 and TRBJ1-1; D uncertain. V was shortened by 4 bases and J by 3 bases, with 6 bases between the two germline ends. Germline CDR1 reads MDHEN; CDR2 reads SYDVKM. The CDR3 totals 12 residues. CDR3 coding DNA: TGTGCCAGCAGTTCTCGTTACACTGAAGCTTTCTTT. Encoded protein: CASSSRYTEAFF.

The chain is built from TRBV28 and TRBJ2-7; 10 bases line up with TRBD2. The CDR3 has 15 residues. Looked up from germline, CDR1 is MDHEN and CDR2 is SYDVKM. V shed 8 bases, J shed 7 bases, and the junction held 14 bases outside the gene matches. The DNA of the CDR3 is TGTGCCAGCGGCCTTAGCGGGGGGCCCGGGGGGGAGCAGTACTTC. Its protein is CASGLSGGPGGEQYF. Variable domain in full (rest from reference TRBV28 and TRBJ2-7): DVKVTQSSRYLVKRTGEKVFLECVQDMDHENMFWYRQDPGLGLRLIYFSYDVKMKEKGDIPEGYSVSREKKERFSLILESASTNQTSMYLCASGLSGGPGGEQYFGPGTRLTVT.

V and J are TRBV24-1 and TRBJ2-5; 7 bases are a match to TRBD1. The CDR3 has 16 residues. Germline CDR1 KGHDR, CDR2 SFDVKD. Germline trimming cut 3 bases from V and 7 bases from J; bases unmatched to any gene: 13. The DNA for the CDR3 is TGTGCCACCAGTGATAGGACAGGCCCCCGCAGTGGGACCCAGTACTTC. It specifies CATSDRTGPRSGTQYF.

The CDR3 DNA reads TGTGCCAACCCGGGACAGGGAGGTAGCACGCAGTATTTT. It specifies CANPGQGGSTQYF. The genes are TRBV12-1 and TRBJ2-3; no DNA check was done on the table's D call, TRBD1. TRBV12-1 constitutes a pseudogene. The CDR3 length is 13 residues.

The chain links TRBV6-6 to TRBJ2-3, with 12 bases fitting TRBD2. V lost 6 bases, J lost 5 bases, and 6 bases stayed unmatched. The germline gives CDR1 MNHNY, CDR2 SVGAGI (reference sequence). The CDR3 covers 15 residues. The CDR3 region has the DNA TGTGCCAGCAGCCTCGGACTAGCGGGGAGAGATACGCAGTATTTT. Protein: CASSLGLAGRDTQYF.

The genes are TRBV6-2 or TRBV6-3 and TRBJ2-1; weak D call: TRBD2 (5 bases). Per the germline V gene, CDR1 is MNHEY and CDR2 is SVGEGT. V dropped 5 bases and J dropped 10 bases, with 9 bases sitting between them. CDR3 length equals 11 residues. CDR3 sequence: CASSEGGEQFF. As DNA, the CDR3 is TGTGCCAGCAGTGAGGGCGGGGAGCAGTTCTTC.

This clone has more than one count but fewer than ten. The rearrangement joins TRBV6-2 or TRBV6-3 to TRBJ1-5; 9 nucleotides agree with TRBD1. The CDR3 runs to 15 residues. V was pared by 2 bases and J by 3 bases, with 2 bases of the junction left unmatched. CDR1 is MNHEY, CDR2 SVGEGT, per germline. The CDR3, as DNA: TGTGCCAGCAGTTACAGGGACAGGGACAATCAGCCCCAGCATTTT. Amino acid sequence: CASSYRDRDNQPQHF.

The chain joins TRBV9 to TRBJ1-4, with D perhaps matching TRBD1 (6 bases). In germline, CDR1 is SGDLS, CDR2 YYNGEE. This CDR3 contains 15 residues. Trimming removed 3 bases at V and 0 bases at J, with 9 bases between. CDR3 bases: TGTGCCAGCAGCGCGGACAGCGCAACTAATGAAAAACTGTTTTTT. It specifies CASSADSATNEKLFF.

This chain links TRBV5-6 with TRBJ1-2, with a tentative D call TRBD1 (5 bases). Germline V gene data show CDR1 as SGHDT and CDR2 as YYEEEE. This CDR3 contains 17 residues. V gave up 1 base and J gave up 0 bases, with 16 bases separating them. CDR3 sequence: CASSLRGGTEANYGYTF. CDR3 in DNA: TGTGCCAGCAGCTTGCGGGGGGGGACCGAAGCTAACTATGGCTACACCTTC.

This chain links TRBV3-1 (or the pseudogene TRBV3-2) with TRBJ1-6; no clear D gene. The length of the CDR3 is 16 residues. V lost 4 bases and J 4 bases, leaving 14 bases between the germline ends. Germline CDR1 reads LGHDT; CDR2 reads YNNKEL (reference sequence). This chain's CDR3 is CASSPALRGYNSPLHF. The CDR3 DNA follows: TGTGCCAGCAGCCCAGCATTACGGGGTTATAATTCACCCCTCCACTTT.

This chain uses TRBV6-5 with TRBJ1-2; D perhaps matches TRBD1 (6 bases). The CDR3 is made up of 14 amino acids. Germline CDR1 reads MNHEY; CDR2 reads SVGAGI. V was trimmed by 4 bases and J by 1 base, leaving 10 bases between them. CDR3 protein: CASSSHRDNYGYTF. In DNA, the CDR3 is TGTGCCAGCAGTTCTCACAGGGATAACTATGGCTACACCTTC.

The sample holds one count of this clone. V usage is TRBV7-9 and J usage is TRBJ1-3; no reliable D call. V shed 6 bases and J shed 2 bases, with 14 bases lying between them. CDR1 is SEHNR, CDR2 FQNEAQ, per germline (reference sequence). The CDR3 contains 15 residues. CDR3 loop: CASRTPGVAGNTIYF. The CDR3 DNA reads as TGTGCCAGCAGGACTCCGGGTGTAGCTGGAAACACCATATATTTT. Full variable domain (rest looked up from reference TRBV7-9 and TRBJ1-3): DTGVSQNPRHKITKRGQNVTFRCDPISEHNRLYWYRQTLGQGPEFLTYFQNEAQLEKSRLLSDRFSAERPKGSFSTLEIQRTEQGDSAMYLCASRTPGVAGNTIYFGEGSWLTVV.

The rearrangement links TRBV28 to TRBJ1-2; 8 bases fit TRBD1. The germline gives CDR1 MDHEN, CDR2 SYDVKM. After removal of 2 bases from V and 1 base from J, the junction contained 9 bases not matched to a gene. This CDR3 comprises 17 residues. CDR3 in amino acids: CASSLAELGQVNYGYTF. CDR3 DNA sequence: TGTGCCAGCAGTTTAGCTGAGTTGGGACAGGTTAACTATGGCTACACCTTC.

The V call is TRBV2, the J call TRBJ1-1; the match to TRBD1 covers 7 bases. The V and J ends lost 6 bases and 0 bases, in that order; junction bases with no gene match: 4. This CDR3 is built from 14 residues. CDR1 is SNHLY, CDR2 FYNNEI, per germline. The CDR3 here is CASRVDRLNTEAFF. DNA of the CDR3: TGTGCCAGCAGGGTGGACAGGCTGAACACTGAAGCTTTCTTT.

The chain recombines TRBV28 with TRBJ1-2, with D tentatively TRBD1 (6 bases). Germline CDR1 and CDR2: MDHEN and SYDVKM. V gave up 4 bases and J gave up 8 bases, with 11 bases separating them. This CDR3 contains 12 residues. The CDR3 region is CASSSGARGYTF. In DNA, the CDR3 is TGTGCCAGCAGTTCAGGGGCTCGAGGCTACACCTTC.

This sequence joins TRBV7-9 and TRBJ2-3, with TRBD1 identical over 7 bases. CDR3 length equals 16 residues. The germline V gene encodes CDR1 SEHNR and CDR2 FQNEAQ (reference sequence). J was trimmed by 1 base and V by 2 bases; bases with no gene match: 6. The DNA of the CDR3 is TGTGCCAGCAGCTTACGTGGACAGGTGGGCACAGATACGCAGTATTTT. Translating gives CASSLRGQVGTDTQYF.

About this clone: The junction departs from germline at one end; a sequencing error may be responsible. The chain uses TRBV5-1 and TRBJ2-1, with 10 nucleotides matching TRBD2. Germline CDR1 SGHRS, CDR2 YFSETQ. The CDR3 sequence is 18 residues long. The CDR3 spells CASSPWTSGGSSYNEQFF. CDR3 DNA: TGTGCCAGCAGCCCCTGGACTAGCGGAGGGAGCTCCTACAATGAGCAGTTCTTC.

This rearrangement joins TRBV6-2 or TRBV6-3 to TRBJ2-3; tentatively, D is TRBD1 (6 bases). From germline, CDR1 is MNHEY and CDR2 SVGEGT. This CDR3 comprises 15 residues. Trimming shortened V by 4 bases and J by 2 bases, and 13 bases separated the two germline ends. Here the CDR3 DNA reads TGTGCCAGCAGTTCCTCGGACAGTCTCACAGATACGCAGTATTTT. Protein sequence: CASSSSDSLTDTQYF.

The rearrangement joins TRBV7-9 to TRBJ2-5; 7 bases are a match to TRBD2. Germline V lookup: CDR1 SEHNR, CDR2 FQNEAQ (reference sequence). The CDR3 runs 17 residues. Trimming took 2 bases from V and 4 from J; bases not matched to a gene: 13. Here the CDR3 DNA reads TGTGCCAGCAGCTTAAACTCATATCATTTAGCGGGAGAGACCCAGTACTTC. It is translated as CASSLNSYHLAGETQYF.

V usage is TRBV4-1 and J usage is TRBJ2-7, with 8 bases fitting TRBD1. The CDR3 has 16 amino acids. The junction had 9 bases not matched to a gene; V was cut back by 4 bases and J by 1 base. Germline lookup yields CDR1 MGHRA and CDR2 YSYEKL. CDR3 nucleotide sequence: TGCGCCAGCAGCCGCAATCAGGGGGCGATATCCTACGAGCAGTACGTC. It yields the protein CASSRNQGAISYEQYV.

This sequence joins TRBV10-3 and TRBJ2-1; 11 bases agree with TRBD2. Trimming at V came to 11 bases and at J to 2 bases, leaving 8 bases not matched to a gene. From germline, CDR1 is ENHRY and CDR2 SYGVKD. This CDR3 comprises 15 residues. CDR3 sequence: CAAGETSGAYNEQFF. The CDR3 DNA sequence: TGTGCCGCAGGAGAGACTAGCGGGGCCTACAATGAGCAGTTCTTC.

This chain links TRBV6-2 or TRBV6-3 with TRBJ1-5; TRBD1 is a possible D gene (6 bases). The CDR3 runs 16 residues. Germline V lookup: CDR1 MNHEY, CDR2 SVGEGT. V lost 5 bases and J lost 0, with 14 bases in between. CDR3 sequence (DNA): TGTGCCAGCAGTACACCCAGGGGCCTTAGCAATCAGCCCCAGCATTTT. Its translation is CASSTPRGLSNQPQHF.

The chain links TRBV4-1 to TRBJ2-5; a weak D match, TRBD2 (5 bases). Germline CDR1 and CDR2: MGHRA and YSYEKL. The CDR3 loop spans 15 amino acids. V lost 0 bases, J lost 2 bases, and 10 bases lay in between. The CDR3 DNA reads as TGCGCCAGCAGCCAAGATCCGGGGTCACAAGAGACCCAGTACTTC. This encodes CASSQDPGSQETQYF.